This TCR beta chain was found in a study of blood T cell repertoires in COVID-19 (dated by TCRdb to between 2020 and 2021). With respect to the entire study: The collaborator samples originated in the United States, Italy and Spain and spanned the acute and convalescent phases of COVID-19. A de-identified subject ID, COVID-19 status, age in years and sex were almost always included in the sample metadata. Where available, HLA class I and class II types were taken from metadata supplied by the sample provider and were not determined by assay-based typing. The samples were drawn from two sources: the first 160 participants of the ongoing ImmuneRACE study, and 1,254 subjects contributed by 6 global collaborators. A freely available public database, intended as a resource for researchers studying the immune response to SARS-CoV-2, is where the repertoires were released. The material from the prospective study consisted of cDNA or gDNA derived from T cells, B-cell-depleted T cells, or PBMCs. Deeply sampled blood TCRbeta repertoires from subjects exposed to, actively infected with, or recovered from COVID-19 were included in the dataset.

As to this clone: Its target antigen remains unknown. Qualities for individual bases were not recorded, and no much larger clone is one base off.

What the authors observed across the whole study: The quantity of clinical and demographic metadata differed by source and by participant and was supplied without curation.

As encoded in the germline V gene, CDR1 is SQVTM while CDR2 is ANQGSEA. The CDR3 contains 14 residues, cysteine and phenylalanine counted. The read is trimmed to its CDR3 DNA, 42 bases read in frame from base 1. V is reduced by 0 bases and J by 1 base, leaving a spacing of 10 bases between them. The collaborating institutions used their own protocols to collect whole blood in K2EDTA tubes. For TCRbeta analysis, collaborator samples were shipped as frozen whole blood, as isolated PBMCs, or as DNA extracted from either sample type. TCRbeta CDR3 regions were amplified from genomic DNA using the immunoSEQ Assay, a bias-controlled multiplex PCR. The original methods were these. The number of nucleated cells in each sample was estimated from the amplification of reference gene primers within the assay. To quantify the absolute abundance of each unique TCRbeta CDR3 rearrangement, sequence reads were collapsed and filtered. For each sample, productive Simpson clonality was calculated as the square root of Simpson's diversity index across productive rearrangements. TCRdb took this table from immuneACCESS and kept in-frame rearrangements with V and J called. Such tables lack part of the clones; where checked against another copy, unresolved V genes explain under half of the gap, and the rest is unexplained. V and J calls and clone size come straight from that table; D and trimming were deduced from the DNA. This sample has tens of thousands of clones in its table, and around 83% of those were observed once. Clones ranked in the top ten supply approximately 4.8% of the sample.

Here the chain combines TRBV29-1 and TRBJ2-7, and TRBD1 may be the D gene, going by 5 matching bases. This receptor was taken from a man older than 75 with acute or convalescent COVID-19. Sample: peripheral blood. The base sequence is TGCAGCGTTGAAGAGTCAGGGATATCCTACGAGCAGTACTTC. Translated, this gives CSVEESGISYEQYF.